The entry below gives a single T cell receptor (beta chain) sequence along with its context. One junction end disagrees with the germline gene, perhaps due to a read error. The CDR3 covers 15 residues. Germline CDR1 and CDR2: SGHRS and YFSETQ. The template was RNA from unsorted bulk tissue. The normal lung tissue was taken more than 3 cm from the tumor edge. These data belong to a study of tumor and adjacent non-tumor tissue in lung cancer. Three rounds of nested PCR, following a modified ARM-PCR protocol, produced the TCRbeta library. TCRdb redid the calling of the multiplex PCR reads with MiXCR, one entry per CDR3 protein. The sample records approximately 82,000 distinct CDR3 sequences, less than 85% being singletons.

V gene TRBV5-1 combines with J gene TRBJ2-1; TRBD2 aligns across 10 bases. Specimen: distant non-tumor lung tissue. The sequence derives from a man aged 65-85 years with non-small cell lung cancer. The CDR3 loop reads CASSSGLAMNNEQFF. The CDR3 nucleotides read TGTGCCAGCAGCTCGGGACTAGCGATGAACAATGAGCAGTTCTTC.